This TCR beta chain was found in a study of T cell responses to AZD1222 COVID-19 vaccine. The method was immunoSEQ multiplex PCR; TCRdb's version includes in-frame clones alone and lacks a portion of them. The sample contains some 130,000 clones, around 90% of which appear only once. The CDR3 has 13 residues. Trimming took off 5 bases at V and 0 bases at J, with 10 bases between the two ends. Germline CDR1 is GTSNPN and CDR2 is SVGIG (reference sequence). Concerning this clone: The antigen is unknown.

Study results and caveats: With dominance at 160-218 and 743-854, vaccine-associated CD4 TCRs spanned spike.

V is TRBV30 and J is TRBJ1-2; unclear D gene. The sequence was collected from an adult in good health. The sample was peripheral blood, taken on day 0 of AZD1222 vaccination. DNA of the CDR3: TGTGCCTGGTCGGGTAGAGCTAACTATGGCTACACCTTC. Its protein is CAWSGRANYGYTF.